This T cell receptor beta chain was observed in a study of blood T cells in healthy people across ages (dated by TCRdb to the mid-2010s). A note on the overall study: In model experiments, template switching captured about one uniquely barcoded TCR beta cDNA molecule for every two T cells. Using the same blood draw, the study looked at two additional independent replicas of 1 million unique cDNA reads for two donors, one aged 18 to 30 and the other aged 80 or older. Using deep sequencing normalized with unique cDNA molecular identifiers, the study measured how TCR beta repertoire diversity changes with age. Four age groups were formed from the donors: young (average 16 years), middle-aged (less than 40), aged (approximately 60) and long-lived (about 75). What the work shows at the level of the full study, not this receptor alone: Conclusive comparison of naive and antigen-experienced compartments was prevented by the profiling of bulk unsorted PBMCs. The long-lived group showed more naive CD4+ T cells, fewer expanded clones and increased TCR diversity than the aged group, suggesting age selection. Estimates of total diversity from one million sequenced T cells were regarded as lower bounds and underestimates. Donor CMV infection status was unknown, potentially confounding age-related changes in expanded clonotypes. The percentage of naive T cells measured by flow cytometry correlated strongly with observed TCR beta diversity. Observed TCR beta diversity per million T cells fell roughly linearly with age, and a significant reduction was already apparent by age roughly 40.

V loses 6 bases at its end and J loses 8 bases; junction bases beyond the gene matches: 9. The CDR3 has 15 amino acids, counting the end cysteine and phenylalanine. Only the CDR3 DNA is retained, 45 bases long and in frame from the first base. CDR1 SQVTM and CDR2 ANQGSEA are derived from the germline V gene. As concerns this clonotype: Which antigen it targets is not known. No base-level quality is on record; no much larger clone is a single base apart.

Preparation of the library involved 5' RACE. For sequencing, an Illumina HiSeq 2500 was employed. The second PCR ran for about 6 to 12 cycles and used a J-beta primer mix along with a sample-barcoded 5' primer. A unique molecular identifier was introduced onto each TCR beta cDNA molecule by a template-switch 5' adaptor carrying 12 random nucleotides. Each sample yielded at least 3 million CDR3-containing paired-end reads. All of the RNA was converted into first-strand cDNA using the Mint cDNA synthesis kit, with a TRBC-specific oligonucleotide serving as the primer. After uracil-DNA glycosylase treatment, a first 18-cycle PCR used universal primers M1SS and BC2_uni_R on all cDNA. The authors processed their data as follows. Each sample was normalized by randomly selecting 1 million high-quality reads, each carrying a distinct molecular identifier. Reads sharing molecular identifiers were discarded rather than binned into consensus sequences. MiTCR, set to a Q25 quality threshold and the strictest error-elimination algorithm, was used for CDR3 identification, clonotype clustering and error correction. A nonparametric unseen species model using Euler transformation provided a lower-bound estimate of total TCR beta diversity. The public reads were quality trimmed at Q25 with fastp and then assembled into clones with MiXCR by TCRdb, keeping productive beta chains. All rows with the same CDR3 protein become a single entry with the most common DNA and genes. TCRdb, not the authors, supplied the V and J calls. The sample includes over 450,000 distinct CDR3 sequences, with around 24% observed a single time. The ten largest clones take up under 9% of the sample.

Systemically healthy Caucasian individuals from Russia, about 38 in total and aged 6 to 90 years, were included as donors. Ten milliliters of peripheral blood were collected from each donor into EDTA-treated Vacutainer tubes. PBMCs were isolated by Ficoll-Paque density-gradient centrifugation, with at least 7 million obtained per sample. Trizol reagent was used to extract total RNA from the PBMCs, yielding at least 5.5 micrograms per sample. The percentages of naive CD45RAhigh/CD27high T cells were determined by flow cytometry on a PBMC aliquot from every donor. This sample also belongs to another study, concerning T cells of mothers and their children. The second study's paper adds: Nine systemically healthy Caucasian individuals served as donors, namely three mothers together with their six children. cDNA synthesis used all of the extracted RNA, with approximately 1.4 ug of RNA in each 15 ul reaction. In the second PCR, the M1S primer introduced both the sample barcodes and 2-4 random nucleotides. Over 8 million TCR beta CDR3 reads were obtained for each mother, and 3 million to 3.5 million reads were obtained for each child. TCR recombination output is similarly shaped by thymic selection in related and unrelated pairs, with a minor effect exerted by inherited differences. Normalized repertoire overlap in related mother-child pairs was always slightly higher than in unrelated mother-child pairs, but the difference was never significant. Persistent microchimeric T cell clones were not detected, at a sensitivity of around 99 clones per million clonotypes. The study used deep NGS to compare TCR beta repertoires of mothers and children, seeking features distinguishing related mother-child pairs from unrelated individuals. Mothers averaged roughly 40 +/- 4 years of age and children averaged about 10 +/- 4 years. Libraries were sequenced on Illumina HiSeq 2000 with 100+100 nt paired-end reads after adapter ligation with NEBNext reagents. Mother and child libraries were prepared a month apart and sequenced in separate runs to prevent cross-contamination. Between roughly 500,000 and 2,100,000 distinct TCR beta clonotypes were identified per donor. Naive TCR beta clonotypes were estimated from low-frequency clonotypes matched to each donor's FACS-determined naive share, without sorting.

This sequence originates from a boy younger than 18 in good health. Source material: blood. The chain joins TRBV29-1 to TRBJ2-1; 14 bases in the junction line up with TRBD2. CDR3 reads: CSVAGTSGRWYEQFF. The nucleotides read TGCAGCGTAGCCGGGACTAGCGGGAGATGGTATGAGCAGTTCTTC.